The 15 T cell receptor beta chains reported below all come from one sample, sequenced in a study of response to subunit inactivated influenza vaccine. TCRdb reanalysed the RT-PCR reads using MiXCR and keeps one entry per CDR3 protein. The sample shows roughly 670,000 distinct CDR3 sequences, roughly 15% of them seen only once. The specimen was PBMCs from blood, collected 14 to 15 days before vaccination. These receptors were collected from a man in his fifties who received an inactivated influenza vaccine.

This clonotype appeared a few times. This chain uses TRBV6-5 with TRBJ1-5; the match to TRBD1 covers 7 bases. Germline CDR1 is MNHEY and CDR2 is SVGAGI. There are 17 residues in the CDR3. V trimming: 0 bases; J trimming: 1 base; junction bases outside the gene matches: 6. The CDR3 DNA reads as TGTGCCAGCAGTTACTCTCCGGACAGGTTGAGCAATCAGCCCCAGCATTTT. It is translated as CASSYSPDRLSNQPQHF.

As concerns this clonotype: The junction shows a germline mismatch at one end, possibly a read error. This sequence joins TRBV20-1 and TRBJ1-6; D gene unclear. Germline values: CDR1 DFQATT, CDR2 SNEGSKA (reference sequence). CDR3 size: 14 residues. The CDR3 reads CSADTDGDNSPHHF. DNA of the CDR3: TGCAGTGCCGACACAGACGGCGATAATTCACCCCACCACTTT.

The CDR3 DNA reads TGTGCCAGCAGCTTAAGGGCGGGGGTCAACTATGGCTACACCTTC. Its protein product is CASSLRAGVNYGYTF. The rearrangement joins TRBV7-8 to TRBJ1-2; TRBD1 is a possible D gene (5 bases). In germline, CDR1 is SGHVS, CDR2 FQNEAQ. This CDR3 spans 15 amino acids. The ends were cut back, 2 bases at V and 2 bases at J, with 12 bases in the middle. Full variable domain (remainder filled in from reference TRBV7-8 and TRBJ1-2): GAGVSQSPRYKVAKRGQDVALRCDPISGHVSLFWYQQALGQGPEFLTYFQNEAQLDKSGLPSDRFFAERPEGSVSTLKIQRTQQEDSAVYLCASSLRAGVNYGYTFGSGTRLTVV.

This clonotype has just a few counts. The J gene is TRBJ2-7, the V gene TRBV7-2; weak D call: TRBD2 (6 bases). The CDR3 contains 15 residues. Trimming took 2 bases from V and 6 from J, leaving 17 bases between them. Germline CDR1 is SGHTA and CDR2 is FQGNSA. The CDR3, as DNA: TGTGCCAGCAGCTTATATGCGGGGACTGGCCGCGAGCAGTACTTC. Protein sequence: CASSLYAGTGREQYF.

The chain recombines TRBV5-4 with TRBJ1-1; D perhaps matches TRBD1 (6 bases). Germline V gene sequence: CDR1 SGHNT, CDR2 YYREEE (reference sequence). CDR3 length equals 15 residues. Trimming took off 2 bases at V and 4 bases at J, with 15 bases between the two ends. The CDR3 DNA reads as TGTGCCAGCAGCTTTTATACAGGGAGGGGCACTGAAGCTTTCTTT. Its protein is CASSFYTGRGTEAFF.

This clonotype was observed a handful of times. The chain uses TRBV7-2 and TRBJ2-5; TRBD1 agrees at 8 bases. Per the germline V gene, CDR1 is SGHTA and CDR2 is FQGNSA. The ends lost 6 bases at V and 7 bases at J; junction bases unmatched: 19. The CDR3 has 17 residues. The CDR3 reads CASSLIRRTGPRGTQYF. Written as DNA, the CDR3 is TGTGCCAGCAGTCTAATTCGCCGGACAGGGCCGAGGGGGACCCAGTACTTC.

This clonotype was detected only a few times. Mismatch with germline at one junction end may stem from a read error. The chain carries TRBV5-6 and TRBJ2-7, with 8 bases lining up with TRBD1. Per the germline V gene, CDR1 is SGHDT and CDR2 is YYEEEE. There are 12 residues in the CDR3. As DNA, the CDR3 is TGTGCCAGCAGCTTGGCCGTTGGGACAGGTGTCTTC. Amino acid sequence: CASSLAVGTGVF.

The table lists this clonotype with many counts. The chain combines TRBV25-1 with TRBJ1-2; no clear D gene. Germline assignment: CDR1 MGHDK and CDR2 SYGVNS. The CDR3 is 14 amino acids. V was shortened by 3 bases and J by 4 bases, with 12 bases between the two germline ends. CDR3 protein: CASSDLRTSYGYTF. CDR3 sequence (DNA): TGTGCCAGCAGTGACCTGAGGACCAGCTATGGCTACACCTTC.

The chain carries TRBV27 and TRBJ2-7, with D maybe TRBD1 (6 bases). The CDR3 runs 17 residues. Germline V gene sequence: CDR1 MNHEY, CDR2 SMNVEV (reference sequence). The V and J ends lost 7 bases and 4 bases respectively, with 26 bases between them. This CDR3 is CASTPLTSRDKLYEQYF. CDR3 in DNA: TGTGCCAGCACTCCCCTTACGTCCCGGGACAAACTTTACGAGCAGTACTTC.

This clonotype appeared a few times. The V and J genes are TRBV2 and TRBJ2-1; 9 bases line up with TRBD2. The CDR3 runs to 15 residues. V lost 6 bases to trimming and J lost 8 bases; unmatched junction nucleotides: 11. Germline V gene lookup returns CDR1 SNHLY and CDR2 FYNNEI. The CDR3 reads CASSDNSGRSYEQFF. The DNA for the CDR3 is TGTGCCAGCAGCGATAATAGCGGGAGATCTTATGAGCAGTTCTTC.

The V call is TRBV18, the J call TRBJ2-7; 12 bases fit TRBD2. Germline V gene sequence: CDR1 KGHSH, CDR2 LQKENI. V gave up 6 bases and J gave up 0 bases; unmatched junction bases: 9. The CDR3 covers 17 residues. Written as DNA, the CDR3 is TGTGCCAGCTCCCAGACTAGCGGGGGAACGAGCTCCTACGAGCAGTACTTC. Its protein is CASSQTSGGTSSYEQYF.

This clonotype was detected many times. This chain connects TRBV15 to TRBJ2-3, with a possible D match to TRBD2 (6 bases). The germline V gene has CDR1 LNHNV and CDR2 YYDKDF (reference sequence). The CDR3 loop spans 18 amino acids. Trimming pared 0 bases from V and 0 bases from J, leaving 16 bases between. CDR3 sequence: CATSRDWRAGTSTDTQYF. As DNA, the CDR3 is TGTGCCACCAGCAGAGATTGGAGAGCGGGTACAAGCACAGATACGCAGTATTTT.

The chain couples TRBV7-9 to TRBJ2-1; D remains unclear. Germline V gene data show CDR1 as SEHNR and CDR2 as FQNEAQ (reference sequence). The length of the CDR3 is 12 residues. V lost 5 bases to trimming and J lost 8 bases, with 10 bases between them. The CDR3 sequence is CASSLRTDEQFF. CDR3 bases: TGTGCCAGCAGCCTACGGACGGATGAGCAGTTCTTC.

As to this clonotype: A much more abundant neighbour one base away suggests this may be a read error. The J gene is TRBJ2-5, the V gene TRBV20-1, with D perhaps matching TRBD1 (7 bases). Germline V CDR1 and CDR2: DFQATT, SNEGSKA (reference sequence). Deletions cut 4 bases from V and 8 bases from J, with 29 bases between. The CDR3 covers 17 residues. The DNA of the CDR3 is TGCAGTGCTACCAAACCGGCGGGGCAGGGGGGCGCAGATACCCAGTACTTC. Its translation: CSATKPAGQGGADTQYF.

This clonotype was detected many times. The rearrangement uses TRBV12-3 or TRBV12-4 and TRBJ2-2; 7 bases align to TRBD1. There are 15 residues in the CDR3. The ends lost 6 bases at V and 2 bases at J; junction bases unmatched: 6. CDR3 amino acids: CASRPGQENTGELFF. CDR3 nucleotide sequence: TGTGCCAGCAGACCCGGACAGGAAAACACCGGGGAGCTGTTTTTT.